The T cell receptor beta chain described here comes from a study of spatial heterogeneity in lung cancer. Overall study: Sequencing was performed on follow-up PBMC samples when available, collected at a median of approximately two years after resection.

This clonotype was counted many times. Trimming took 4 bases from V and 15 from J, leaving 25 bases between them. Germline lookup yields CDR1 SGHDN and CDR2 FVKESK. The CDR3 has 15 residues. One entry per CDR3 protein results from TCRdb running MiXCR on the 5' RACE reads. Here the sample spans around 18,000 distinct CDR3 sequences, 9% to 10% being singletons. The time point: blood at routine non-recurrence follow-up after resection. V is TRBV14 and J is TRBJ2-1, with TRBD1 as a possible D gene (6 bases). The sequence was obtained from a male donor with early-stage non-small cell lung cancer. Sequenced material: PBMCs, taken at follow-up. CDR3 sequence: CASSLMSTGTGFLFF. The CDR3 bases are TGTGCCAGCAGCCTGATGTCAACAGGGACGGGATTTCTGTTCTTC.